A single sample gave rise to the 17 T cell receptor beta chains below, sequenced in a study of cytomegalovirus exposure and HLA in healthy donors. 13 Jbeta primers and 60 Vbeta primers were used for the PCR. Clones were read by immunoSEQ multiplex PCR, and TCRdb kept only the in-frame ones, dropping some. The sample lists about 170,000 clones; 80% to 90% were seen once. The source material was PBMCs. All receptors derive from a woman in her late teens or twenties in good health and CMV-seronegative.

CDR3 DNA sequence: TGCGCCAGCAGCTTGGCGCCCGGGAATGGGGGCTACACCTTC. Protein: CASSLAPGNGGYTF. The chain recombines TRBV5-1 with TRBJ1-2; D uncertain. CDR1 is SGHRS and CDR2 is YFSETQ in the germline V gene. V shed 0 bases and J shed 8 bases, with 14 bases lying between them. The length of the CDR3 is 14 residues.

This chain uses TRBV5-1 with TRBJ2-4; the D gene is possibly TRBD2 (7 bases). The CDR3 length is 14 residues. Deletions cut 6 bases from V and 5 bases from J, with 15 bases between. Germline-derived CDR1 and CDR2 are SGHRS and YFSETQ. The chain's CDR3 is CASTLGGAENIQYF. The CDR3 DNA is TGCGCCAGCACCCTAGGGGGGGCTGAAAACATTCAGTACTTC.

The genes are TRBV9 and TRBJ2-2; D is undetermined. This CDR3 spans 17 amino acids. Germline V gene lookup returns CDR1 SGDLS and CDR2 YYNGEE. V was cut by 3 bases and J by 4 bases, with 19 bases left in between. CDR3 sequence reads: CASSEPLLGVGTGELFF. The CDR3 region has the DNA TGTGCCAGCAGCGAGCCCCTCCTAGGCGTGGGCACCGGGGAGCTGTTTTTT.

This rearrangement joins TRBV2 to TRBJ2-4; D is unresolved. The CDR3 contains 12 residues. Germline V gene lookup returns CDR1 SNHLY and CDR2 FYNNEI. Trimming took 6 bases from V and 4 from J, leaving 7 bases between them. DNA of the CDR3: TGTGCCAGCAGCGCCAGGAAAAACATTCAGTACTTC. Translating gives CASSARKNIQYF.

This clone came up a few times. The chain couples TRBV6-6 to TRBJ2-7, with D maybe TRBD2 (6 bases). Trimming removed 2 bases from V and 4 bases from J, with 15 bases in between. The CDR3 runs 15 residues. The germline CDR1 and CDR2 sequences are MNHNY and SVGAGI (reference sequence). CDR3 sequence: CASSYPIAERYEQYF. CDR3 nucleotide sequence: TGTGCCAGCAGTTACCCGATAGCGGAAAGGTACGAGCAGTACTTC.

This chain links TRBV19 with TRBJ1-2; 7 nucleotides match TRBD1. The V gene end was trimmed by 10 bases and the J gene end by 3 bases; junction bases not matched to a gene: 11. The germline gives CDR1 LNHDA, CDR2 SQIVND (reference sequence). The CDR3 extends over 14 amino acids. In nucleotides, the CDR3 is TGTGCCACCATCCGGGGACAGATATACTATGGCTACACCTTC. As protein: CATIRGQIYYGYTF.

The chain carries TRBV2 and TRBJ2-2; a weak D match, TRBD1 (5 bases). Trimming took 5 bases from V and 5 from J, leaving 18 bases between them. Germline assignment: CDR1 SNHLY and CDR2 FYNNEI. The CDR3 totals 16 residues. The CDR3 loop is CASSSQGRTGTGELFF. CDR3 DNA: TGTGCCAGCAGTTCTCAGGGTCGTACGGGTACCGGGGAGCTGTTTTTT.

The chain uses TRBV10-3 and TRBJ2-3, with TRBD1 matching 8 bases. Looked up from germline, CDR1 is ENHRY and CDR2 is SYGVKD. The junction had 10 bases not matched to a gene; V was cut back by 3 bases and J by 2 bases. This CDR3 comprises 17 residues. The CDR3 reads CAISDLGGQAITDTQYF. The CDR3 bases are TGTGCCATCAGTGACTTGGGGGGACAGGCGATCACAGATACGCAGTATTTT.

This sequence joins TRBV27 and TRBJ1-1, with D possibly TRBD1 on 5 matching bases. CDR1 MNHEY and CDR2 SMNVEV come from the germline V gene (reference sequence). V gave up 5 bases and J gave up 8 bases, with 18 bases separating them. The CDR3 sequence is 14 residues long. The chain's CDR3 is CASSPWGGPWEAFF. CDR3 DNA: TGTGCCAGCAGTCCGTGGGGGGGTCCTTGGGAAGCTTTCTTT.

CDR3 in amino acids: CAGSMGQGNTGELFF. CDR3 coding DNA: TGTGCCGGATCCATGGGACAGGGGAACACCGGGGAGCTGTTTTTT. The rearrangement uses TRBV7-9 and TRBJ2-2; TRBD1 matches at 9 bases. Germline trimming cut 11 bases from V and 1 base from J; bases unmatched to any gene: 8. This CDR3 region has 15 residues. The germline V gene has CDR1 SEHNR and CDR2 FQNEAQ (reference sequence).

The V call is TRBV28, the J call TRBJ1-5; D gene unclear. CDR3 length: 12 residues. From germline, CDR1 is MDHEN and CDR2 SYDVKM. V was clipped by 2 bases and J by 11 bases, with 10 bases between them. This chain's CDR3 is CASSLRSVAQHF. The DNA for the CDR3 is TGTGCCAGCAGTTTACGTTCGGTTGCCCAGCATTTT.

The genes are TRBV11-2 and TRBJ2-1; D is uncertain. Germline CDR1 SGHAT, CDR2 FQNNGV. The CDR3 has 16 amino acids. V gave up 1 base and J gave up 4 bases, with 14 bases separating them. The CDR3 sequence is CASSLGTGKLYNEQFF. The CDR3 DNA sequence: TGTGCCAGCAGCTTAGGAACGGGTAAGCTGTACAATGAGCAGTTCTTC.

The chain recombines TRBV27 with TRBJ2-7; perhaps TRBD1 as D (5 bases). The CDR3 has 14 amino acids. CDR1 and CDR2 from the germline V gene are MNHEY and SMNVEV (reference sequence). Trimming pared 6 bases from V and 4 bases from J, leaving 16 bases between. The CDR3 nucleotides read TGTGCCAGCAGCTATAAGGGGAACAGTTACGAGCAGTACTTC. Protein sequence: CASSYKGNSYEQYF.

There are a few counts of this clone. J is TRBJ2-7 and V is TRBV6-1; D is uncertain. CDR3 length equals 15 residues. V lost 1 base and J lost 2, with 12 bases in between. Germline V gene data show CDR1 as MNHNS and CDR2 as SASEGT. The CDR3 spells CASSEEAAAAYEQYF. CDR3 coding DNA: TGTGCCAGCAGTGAAGAGGCGGCAGCTGCCTACGAGCAGTACTTC.

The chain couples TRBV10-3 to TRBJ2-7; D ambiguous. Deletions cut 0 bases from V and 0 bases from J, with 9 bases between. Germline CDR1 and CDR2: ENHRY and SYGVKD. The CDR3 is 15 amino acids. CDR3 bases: TGTGCCATCAGTGAGTCAGTGCCGAGCTCCTACGAGCAGTACTTC. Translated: CAISESVPSSYEQYF.

The CDR3 spells CASSSRTESKYQETQYF. CDR3 nucleotide sequence: TGTGCCAGCAGTTCCAGGACAGAAAGCAAGTACCAAGAGACCCAGTACTTC. The rearrangement links TRBV28 to TRBJ2-5; D is possibly TRBD1 (6 bases). Germline CDR1 is MDHEN and CDR2 is SYDVKM. This CDR3 comprises 17 residues. The V gene lost 4 bases and the J gene lost 0 bases, with 18 bases spanning the gap.

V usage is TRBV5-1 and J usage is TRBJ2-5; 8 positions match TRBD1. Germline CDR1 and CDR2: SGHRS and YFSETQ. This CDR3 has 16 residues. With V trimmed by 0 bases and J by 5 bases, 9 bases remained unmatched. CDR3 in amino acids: CASSLALTGVGETQYF. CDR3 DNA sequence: TGCGCCAGCAGCTTGGCCCTGACAGGGGTCGGTGAGACCCAGTACTTC.